This TCR beta chain came from a study of cytomegalovirus exposure and HLA in healthy donors (dated by TCRdb to about 2017). Study-level background: According to a later analysis, the 110 or so validation repertoires were produced on the same platform as the approximately 690 repertoires of the first cohort. Along with the approximately 700-subject first cohort, a separate validation cohort of about 110 different subjects was used. The study was designed to test whether signatures of past pathogen exposure could be identified by cataloging public T cell receptors. To predict cytomegalovirus infection status, the study combined high-throughput TCR immunosequencing, statistical association of individual TCRs with disease status, and machine learning.

CDR1 and CDR2 were assigned from the germline V gene (reference sequence) as MNHEY and SMNVEV. V has 5 bases trimmed and J has 7 bases trimmed; junction bases matching no gene number 13. Taken from cysteine to phenylalanine, the CDR3 has 17 residues. The sequence is cut down to CDR3 DNA, 51 bases in frame from base 1. The paper's findings and limits, for the study overall: The study gave a list of 150 to 200 TCR beta chains associated with cytomegalovirus. Subsequent analysis determined that TCRs grouped into clusters in the first cohort also showed a tendency toward co-occurrence across the 90 to 150 validation repertoires, and about 94% of cluster scores exceeded 0. It was suggested by the authors that the approach could potentially be generalized to other disease states and immunological phenotypes. In vitro tests confirmed that a few of the cytomegalovirus-associated TCR beta chains recognize cytomegalovirus antigens. The classifier was reported to diagnose cytomegalovirus status with high specificity and sensitivity in both the original cohort and the validation cohort. While some public TCRs were present in many individuals, most TCR sequences turned up only very rarely across donors. A later analysis lacked HLA typing for the validation cohort, so it scored co-occurrence in that cohort across all 110 or so repertoires.

The donors were included in the validation cohort of 90 to 150 subjects, a group kept apart from the roughly 610-subject first cohort. Remarks on this clone: Its cognate antigen has yet to be identified. No quality values exist for individual bases; no much larger clone is one base distant.

The library was built by means of the immunoSEQ multiplex PCR assay. The authors' pipeline ran thus. To diagnose cytomegalovirus status from the catalog of TCR beta chain sequences, a statistical classification framework was built. TCRdb retrieved this table from immuneACCESS and kept in-frame rearrangements only. Not all clones are present; in checked studies, unresolved V genes account for under half, and no reason is known for the remainder. For V, J and clone size, that table is used; D and trimming come from the DNA. The sample table holds some 200,000 clones, of which about nine tenths were seen once. 7.2% of the sample comes from the top ten.

This receptor was obtained from a man aged 30 to 39 in good health and CMV-seropositive. The sequence is built from TRBV27 and TRBJ2-1, and 11 junction bases match TRBD2. The sequenced material came from PBMCs. The CDR3 has the sequence CASSLLIAGGPGNEQFF. The nucleotide sequence reads TGTGCCAGCAGTCTGTTAATAGCGGGAGGGCCTGGGAATGAGCAGTTCTTC.